Listed below are T cell receptor beta chains from one sample, sequenced in a study of cytomegalovirus exposure and HLA in healthy donors. Measured with immunoSEQ multiplex PCR; TCRdb has only the in-frame clones, and not every one. The repertoire consists of about 120,000 clones, with about 80% occurring once and the leading ten covering around 9.5%. The material sequenced was PBMCs. Receptors originate from a female donor in good health and CMV-seropositive. The CDR3 runs from the conserved cysteine through the conserved F or W. D genes are given only for firm matches. Only some rows state a clone size, as once, few, many or a class for expanded clones.

d_call: -; clone_size: few; j_call: TRBJ1-2; v_call: TRBV28; cdr3_aa: CASGLSYGYTF; cdr3_nt: TGTGCCAGCGGGCTGTCCTATGGCTACACCTTC
d_call: -; clone_size: -; j_call: TRBJ1-3; v_call: TRBV11-2; cdr3_aa: CASSLATSGPSGNTIYF; cdr3_nt: TGTGCCAGCAGCTTAGCTACTAGCGGGCCCTCTGGAAACACCATATATTTT
d_call: -; clone_size: -; j_call: TRBJ2-5; v_call: TRBV6-1; cdr3_aa: CASSQGQWPKYF; cdr3_nt: TGTGCCAGCAGCCAAGGACAGTGGCCTAAGTACTTC
d_call: -; clone_size: -; j_call: TRBJ2-5; v_call: TRBV20-1; cdr3_aa: CSAKTGETQYF; cdr3_nt: TGCAGTGCAAAGACCGGGGAGACCCAGTACTTC
d_call: -; clone_size: -; j_call: TRBJ1-6; v_call: TRBV2; cdr3_aa: CASSLDGSSYNSPLHF; cdr3_nt: TGTGCCAGCAGCCTCGACGGGAGCTCCTATAATTCACCCCTCCACTTT
d_call: -; clone_size: -; j_call: TRBJ2-3; v_call: TRBV5-1; cdr3_aa: CASSWGDLPSTDTQYF; cdr3_nt: TGCGCCAGCAGCTGGGGGGATCTGCCTAGCACAGATACGCAGTATTTT
d_call: -; clone_size: -; j_call: TRBJ2-7; v_call: TRBV5-1; cdr3_aa: CASSLDWDNSYEQYF; cdr3_nt: TGCGCCAGCAGCTTGGACTGGGACAACTCCTACGAGCAGTACTTC
d_call: -; clone_size: -; j_call: TRBJ1-5; v_call: TRBV10-3; cdr3_aa: CAISESGGNQPQHF; cdr3_nt: TGTGCCATCAGTGAGTCGGGCGGGAATCAGCCCCAGCATTTT
d_call: -; clone_size: few; j_call: TRBJ2-1; v_call: TRBV2; cdr3_aa: CASRGDRAGDEQFF; cdr3_nt: TGTGCCAGCAGGGGAGATAGAGCTGGTGATGAGCAGTTCTTC
d_call: -; clone_size: -; j_call: TRBJ1-1; v_call: TRBV10-2; cdr3_aa: CASKPSYMNTEAFF; cdr3_nt: TGCGCCAGCAAGCCTTCCTATATGAACACTGAAGCTTTCTTT
d_call: -; clone_size: -; j_call: TRBJ1-2; v_call: TRBV7-9; cdr3_aa: CASSLVSSAYGYTF; cdr3_nt: TGTGCCAGCAGCTTAGTTTCCAGCGCTTATGGCTACACCTTC
d_call: -; clone_size: -; j_call: TRBJ1-2; v_call: TRBV7-8; cdr3_aa: CASSVSDFWYGYTF; cdr3_nt: TGTGCCAGCAGCGTTAGCGACTTTTGGTATGGCTACACCTTC
d_call: -; clone_size: -; j_call: TRBJ2-7; v_call: TRBV10-3; cdr3_aa: CAVGTSSYEQYF; cdr3_nt: TGTGCCGTAGGGACATCCTCCTACGAGCAGTACTTC
d_call: TRBD1; clone_size: -; j_call: TRBJ1-1; v_call: TRBV19; cdr3_aa: CASSYGQGFTEAFF; cdr3_nt: TGTGCCAGTAGCTACGGACAGGGGTTCACTGAAGCTTTCTTT
d_call: TRBD1; clone_size: -; j_call: TRBJ1-2; v_call: TRBV19; cdr3_aa: CASSIGAGGLYYGYTF; cdr3_nt: TGTGCCAGTAGTATCGGGGCAGGGGGCCTTTACTATGGCTACACCTTC
d_call: -; clone_size: -; j_call: TRBJ1-2; v_call: TRBV30; cdr3_aa: CAWSVMRQPSCGYTF; cdr3_nt: TGTGCCTGGAGTGTAATGCGGCAGCCTTCCTGTGGCTACACCTTC
d_call: TRBD1; clone_size: -; j_call: TRBJ1-1; v_call: TRBV5-1; cdr3_aa: CASSSEGASAEAFF; cdr3_nt: TGCGCCAGCAGCTCGGAGGGGGCATCGGCTGAAGCTTTCTTT
d_call: -; clone_size: -; j_call: TRBJ1-1; v_call: TRBV19; cdr3_aa: CAASRRDTEAFF; cdr3_nt: TGTGCCGCCAGTAGGAGGGACACTGAAGCTTTCTTT
d_call: TRBD1; clone_size: -; j_call: TRBJ1-5; v_call: TRBV6-5; cdr3_aa: CASSLGQGYQPQHF; cdr3_nt: TGTGCCAGCAGTTTGGGACAGGGCTATCAGCCCCAGCATTTT
d_call: TRBD1; clone_size: few; j_call: TRBJ1-2; v_call: TRBV18; cdr3_aa: CASSPGQGQANYGYTF; cdr3_nt: TGTGCCAGCTCACCCGGACAGGGACAAGCTAACTATGGCTACACCTTC
d_call: TRBD2; clone_size: -; j_call: TRBJ2-7; v_call: TRBV6-1; cdr3_aa: CASKLAGGPKQYF; cdr3_nt: TGTGCCAGCAAATTAGCGGGGGGGCCCAAGCAGTACTTC
d_call: TRBD1; clone_size: -; j_call: TRBJ2-7; v_call: TRBV5-1; cdr3_aa: CASSLIGTGYYEQYF; cdr3_nt: TGCGCCAGCAGCTTAATCGGGACAGGGTATTACGAGCAGTACTTC
d_call: TRBD1; clone_size: -; j_call: TRBJ1-5; v_call: TRBV28; cdr3_aa: CASTTGQGSQPQHF; cdr3_nt: TGTGCCAGCACCACTGGACAGGGGAGTCAGCCCCAGCATTTT
d_call: TRBD1; clone_size: -; j_call: TRBJ1-4; v_call: TRBV5-1; cdr3_aa: CASSEGQGRATNEKLFF; cdr3_nt: TGCGCCAGCAGCGAAGGACAGGGGAGAGCAACTAATGAAAAACTGTTTTTT
d_call: -; clone_size: few; j_call: TRBJ2-7; v_call: TRBV6-4; cdr3_aa: CASSYRSGNYEQYF; cdr3_nt: TGTGCCAGCAGTTATCGATCAGGGAACTACGAGCAGTACTTC
d_call: TRBD1; clone_size: -; j_call: TRBJ1-5; v_call: TRBV12-5; cdr3_aa: CASGLVTGGNQPQHF; cdr3_nt: TGTGCTAGTGGTTTGGTCACAGGGGGAAATCAGCCCCAGCATTTT
d_call: -; clone_size: -; j_call: TRBJ2-1; v_call: TRBV6-5; cdr3_aa: CASSGRYNEQFF; cdr3_nt: TGTGCCAGCAGTGGGAGATACAATGAGCAGTTCTTC
d_call: TRBD1; clone_size: -; j_call: TRBJ1-1; v_call: TRBV4-2; cdr3_aa: CASSQSMGTGGLSAFF; cdr3_nt: TGTGCCAGCAGCCAATCAATGGGGACAGGGGGGTTGTCGGCTTTCTTT
d_call: TRBD1; clone_size: once; j_call: TRBJ1-2; v_call: TRBV5-6; cdr3_aa: CASSFPGGRNGYTF; cdr3_nt: TGTGCCAGCAGCTTTCCAGGGGGAAGGAATGGCTACACCTTC
d_call: TRBD1; clone_size: few; j_call: TRBJ2-7; v_call: TRBV6-5; cdr3_aa: CASSSGTGRSYEQYF; cdr3_nt: TGTGCCAGCAGTTCCGGGACAGGGAGATCCTACGAGCAGTACTTC
d_call: TRBD2; clone_size: -; j_call: TRBJ2-3; v_call: TRBV5-1; cdr3_aa: CASSTIGGGTPDTQYF; cdr3_nt: TGCGCCAGCAGCACCATTGGCGGGGGGACTCCAGATACGCAGTATTTT
d_call: -; clone_size: -; j_call: TRBJ2-4; v_call: TRBV30; cdr3_aa: CAWSVPGNLAKNIQYF; cdr3_nt: TGTGCCTGGAGTGTACCAGGAAACCTAGCCAAAAACATTCAGTACTTC
d_call: -; clone_size: -; j_call: TRBJ2-5; v_call: TRBV27; cdr3_aa: CASRLGGGLLWETQYF; cdr3_nt: TGTGCCAGCCGACTAGGGGGGGGGCTTTTGTGGGAGACCCAGTACTTC
d_call: -; clone_size: -; j_call: TRBJ1-2; v_call: TRBV2; cdr3_aa: CASSGDRYDGYTF; cdr3_nt: TGTGCCAGCAGCGGTGACAGGTACGATGGCTACACCTTC
d_call: TRBD2; clone_size: -; j_call: TRBJ2-1; v_call: TRBV7-7; cdr3_aa: CASSRGGQSYNEQFF; cdr3_nt: TGTGCTAGCAGCCGGGGAGGGCAGTCCTACAATGAGCAGTTCTTC
d_call: -; clone_size: -; j_call: TRBJ2-6; v_call: TRBV5-1; cdr3_aa: CASSSGNSGANVLTF; cdr3_nt: TGCGCCAGCAGCTCGGGGAACTCTGGGGCCAACGTCCTGACTTTC
d_call: -; clone_size: -; j_call: TRBJ2-2; v_call: TRBV9; cdr3_aa: CASSVRAGKKAGELFF; cdr3_nt: TGTGCCAGCAGCGTCAGGGCCGGCAAAAAGGCCGGGGAGCTGTTTTTT
d_call: -; clone_size: -; j_call: TRBJ2-7; v_call: TRBV7-3; cdr3_aa: CASSFEAGLTYEQYF; cdr3_nt: TGTGCCAGCAGCTTTGAGGCAGGGTTAACCTACGAGCAGTACTTC
d_call: -; clone_size: few; j_call: TRBJ1-2; v_call: TRBV27; cdr3_aa: CASSLLGGEGYTF; cdr3_nt: TGTGCCAGCAGTTTATTAGGGGGAGAGGGCTACACCTTC
d_call: -; clone_size: once; j_call: TRBJ1-4; v_call: TRBV20-1; cdr3_aa: CSASSGEKLFF; cdr3_nt: TGCAGTGCTTCCTCCGGGGAAAAACTGTTTTTT
d_call: -; clone_size: -; j_call: TRBJ2-3; v_call: TRBV4-1; cdr3_aa: CASSPTGTLTDTQYF; cdr3_nt: TGCGCCAGCAGCCCCACCGGGACTCTCACAGATACGCAGTATTTT
d_call: -; clone_size: -; j_call: TRBJ2-1; v_call: TRBV5-1; cdr3_aa: CASSPGSSSYNEQFF; cdr3_nt: TGCGCCAGCAGCCCCGGTTCTAGCTCCTACAATGAGCAGTTCTTC
d_call: TRBD1; clone_size: once; j_call: TRBJ2-1; v_call: TRBV2; cdr3_aa: CASKGQGSYNEQFF; cdr3_nt: TGTGCCAGCAAGGGACAGGGCTCCTACAATGAGCAGTTCTTC
d_call: -; clone_size: -; j_call: TRBJ2-3; v_call: TRBV5-1; cdr3_aa: CASSLDGGADTQYF; cdr3_nt: TGCGCCAGCAGCTTGGATGGGGGCGCAGATACGCAGTATTTT
d_call: -; clone_size: -; j_call: TRBJ2-7; v_call: TRBV5-4; cdr3_aa: CASSAGFYEQYF; cdr3_nt: TGTGCCAGCAGCGCCGGGTTCTACGAGCAGTACTTC
d_call: TRBD1; clone_size: once; j_call: TRBJ1-2; v_call: TRBV19; cdr3_aa: CASSPDRVNGYTF; cdr3_nt: TGTGCCAGTAGTCCCGACAGGGTAAATGGCTACACCTTC
d_call: -; clone_size: -; j_call: TRBJ1-2; v_call: TRBV7-2; cdr3_aa: CASSLGRGWEGYTF; cdr3_nt: TGTGCCAGCAGCTTGGGCAGGGGATGGGAGGGCTACACCTTC
d_call: -; clone_size: -; j_call: TRBJ1-2; v_call: TRBV19; cdr3_aa: CASSILTTNYGYTF; cdr3_nt: TGTGCCAGTAGTATTCTAACCACTAACTATGGCTACACCTTC
d_call: -; clone_size: -; j_call: TRBJ1-4; v_call: TRBV18; cdr3_aa: CASSLDSNEKLFF; cdr3_nt: TGTGCCAGCTCACTGGACAGTAATGAAAAACTGTTTTTT
d_call: TRBD1; clone_size: -; j_call: TRBJ2-7; v_call: TRBV30; cdr3_aa: CAWRLAPQGRYEQYF; cdr3_nt: TGTGCCTGGAGGCTAGCCCCACAGGGGAGATACGAGCAGTACTTC
d_call: TRBD2; clone_size: once; j_call: TRBJ2-1; v_call: TRBV5-1; cdr3_aa: CASSPLAGGNEQFF; cdr3_nt: TGCGCCAGCAGCCCACTAGCGGGGGGCAATGAGCAGTTCTTC
d_call: -; clone_size: few; j_call: TRBJ1-2; v_call: TRBV4-3; cdr3_aa: CASSQDIARGYGYTF; cdr3_nt: TGCGCCAGCAGCCAAGATATAGCCAGGGGCTATGGCTACACCTTC
d_call: -; clone_size: -; j_call: TRBJ1-5; v_call: TRBV6-6; cdr3_aa: CASTPGGNQPQHF; cdr3_nt: TGTGCCAGCACCCCCGGGGGGAATCAGCCCCAGCATTTT